The following is a T cell receptor beta chain sequence with its context. Its antigen remains unidentified. CDR1 MNHNS and CDR2 SASEGT come from the germline V gene. Germline trimming cut 8 bases from V and 14 bases from J; bases unmatched to any gene: 13. The CDR3 loop spans 13 amino acids. Once obtained from cultured CD4+ T cells, the DNA was sequenced using the Oncomine TCR Beta short-read assay. A single record per CDR3 protein comes from TCRdb applying MiXCR to the PCR reads. Seen here are roughly 16,000 distinct CDR3 sequences, around 29% observed once, and the top ten hold about a sixth. This sample is drawn from a study of vaccination and CD4 T cells after COVID-19. In the study overall: Six male and four female convalescents took part, two of them Hispanic. Samples taken post-COVID came a median around 3.5 months after diagnosis, ranging from 35 to 161. Researchers treated cells with overlapping spike peptides taken from SARS-CoV-2, HCoV-NL63, HCoV-OC43 and HCoV-229E.

Treatment denoted: approximately 9-day PBMC culture with coronavirus spike peptide pools or control peptides (ViraFEST assay). In the ViraFEST assay, peptide-pool expansion preceded TCR sequencing of expanded clonotypes. Sample: cultured CD4+ T cells from blood. The genes are TRBV6-1 and TRBJ2-1; TRBD1 matches 9 bases. This TCR was sampled from a human donor with COVID-19. CDR3 nucleotide sequence: TGTGCCAGCTCTCAGGGACAGGGTGGTATCGAGTTCTTC. Protein sequence: CASSQGQGGIEFF.